Listed below are T cell receptor beta chains from one sample, sequenced in a study of OX40 agonist ivuxolimab in advanced cancers. The assay was immunoSEQ multiplex PCR, and TCRdb's table has in-frame clones only and misses some. The sample records approximately 57,000 clones, about 81% being singletons. Specimen: CD4+ or CD8+ T cells sorted from blood, collected in a trial of the OX40 agonist ivuxolimab. The receptors come from an adult with an advanced solid tumor such as melanoma, head and neck, liver or kidney cancer. Both conserved end residues are part of each CDR3. Fields, in order: CDR3 protein, CDR3 DNA, V gene, D gene, J gene, clone size. The D gene is left open where the match is weak. Clone size is not always given. Where it is, it says once, few, many or a class for expanded clones.

CDR3: CASSDSARNGYTF
DNA: TGTGCCAGCTCCGATTCAGCCCGTAATGGCTACACCTTC
V: TRBV18
D: .
J: TRBJ1-2
size: few

CDR3: CASSLDETQYF
DNA: TGTGCCAGCAGCTTAGACGAGACCCAGTACTTC
V: TRBV11-1
D: .
J: TRBJ2-5
size: few

CDR3: CASSSDRAGNSPLHF
DNA: TGTGCCAGCAGTTCGGACAGGGCTGGTAATTCACCCCTCCACTTT
V: TRBV7-2
D: TRBD1
J: TRBJ1-6
size: .

CDR3: CASSLARFENRGGPGYTF
DNA: TGTGCCAGCAGCTTAGCGCGATTTGAAAACAGGGGAGGACCCGGCTACACCTTC
V: TRBV7-8
D: TRBD1
J: TRBJ1-2
size: few

CDR3: CASSPIQGGSSYNEQFF
DNA: TGTGCCAGCTCACCGATCCAGGGGGGTAGCTCCTACAATGAGCAGTTCTTC
V: TRBV18
D: .
J: TRBJ2-1
size: .

CDR3: CASGAGAKETQYF
DNA: TGTGCCAGTGGGGCGGGGGCTAAAGAGACCCAGTACTTC
V: TRBV6-5
D: .
J: TRBJ2-5
size: .

CDR3: CASRTPRVGEQFF
DNA: TGTGCCAGCCGGACACCGAGGGTGGGTGAGCAGTTCTTC
V: TRBV19
D: .
J: TRBJ2-1
size: .

CDR3: CASSRRNTEAFF
DNA: TGTGCCAGCAGCCGACGGAACACTGAAGCTTTCTTT
V: TRBV6-6
D: .
J: TRBJ1-1
size: .

CDR3: CASSLMGAGGTDTQYF
DNA: TGTGCCAGCAGCTTAATGGGGGCAGGGGGCACAGATACGCAGTATTTT
V: TRBV7-3
D: .
J: TRBJ2-3
size: .

CDR3: CASSPRRVTNEKLFF
DNA: TGTGCCAGCAGCCCCCGGCGGGTAACTAATGAAAAACTGTTTTTT
V: TRBV7-2
D: .
J: TRBJ1-4
size: .

CDR3: CASSFLYGARGFPNEKLFF
DNA: TGTGCCAGCAGCTTTCTTTACGGCGCCCGGGGGTTCCCTAATGAAAAACTGTTTTTT
V: TRBV7-6
D: .
J: TRBJ1-4
size: few

CDR3: CASSIFGVSRYNEQFF
DNA: TGTGCCAGTAGTATATTTGGGGTCTCCCGCTACAATGAGCAGTTCTTC
V: TRBV19
D: .
J: TRBJ2-1
size: .

CDR3: CASSSRDFNEKLFF
DNA: TGTGCCAGCAGCAGCCGGGACTTTAATGAAAAACTGTTTTTT
V: TRBV7-9
D: .
J: TRBJ1-4
size: .

CDR3: CASRSLAGDSYNEQFF
DNA: TGTGCCAGCAGGTCCCTAGCGGGGGATTCCTACAATGAGCAGTTCTTC
V: TRBV7-9
D: TRBD2
J: TRBJ2-1
size: .

CDR3: CASSARGEQYF
DNA: TGTGCCAGCAGTGCTAGGGGCGAGCAGTACTTC
V: TRBV2
D: .
J: TRBJ2-7
size: .

CDR3: CASRRGTVEAFF
DNA: TGTGCCAGCAGGCGAGGGACAGTTGAAGCTTTCTTT
V: TRBV11-3
D: TRBD1
J: TRBJ1-1
size: .

CDR3: CASRWDREATEAFF
DNA: TGTGCCAGCAGATGGGACAGGGAGGCGACTGAAGCTTTCTTT
V: TRBV6-5
D: TRBD1
J: TRBJ1-1
size: .

CDR3: CASSLRLAGGPTDTQYF
DNA: TGCGCCAGCAGCTTGCGGCTAGCGGGGGGGCCCACAGATACGCAGTATTTT
V: TRBV5-1
D: TRBD2
J: TRBJ2-3
size: .

CDR3: CASSLVGANEQYF
DNA: TGTGCCAGCAGCTTAGTCGGCGCCAACGAGCAGTACTTC
V: TRBV11-2
D: .
J: TRBJ2-7
size: .

CDR3: CASSSPFGSDRYQETQYF
DNA: TGTGCCAGCAGCTCCCCTTTTGGGTCCGATCGGTACCAAGAGACCCAGTACTTC
V: TRBV11-3
D: .
J: TRBJ2-5
size: .

CDR3: CASSLGQTYNEQFF
DNA: TGTGCCAGCAGCTTGGGACAGACCTACAATGAGCAGTTCTTC
V: TRBV5-6
D: .
J: TRBJ2-1
size: .

CDR3: CASSQTRLQPQHF
DNA: TGTGCCAGCAGCCAGACGAGGCTTCAGCCCCAGCATTTT
V: TRBV11-2
D: .
J: TRBJ1-5
size: .

CDR3: CASSIRRLETQYF
DNA: TGTGCCAGTAGTATCCGAAGATTGGAGACCCAGTACTTC
V: TRBV19
D: .
J: TRBJ2-5
size: .

CDR3: CASSTYRGPLSNQPQHF
DNA: TGTGCCAGCAGTACTTACAGGGGCCCCCTTAGCAATCAGCCCCAGCATTTT
V: TRBV11-2
D: TRBD1
J: TRBJ1-5
size: few

CDR3: CASRGTGTGEQYF
DNA: TGTGCCAGCAGAGGGACAGGGACTGGAGAGCAGTACTTC
V: TRBV14
D: TRBD1
J: TRBJ2-7
size: .

CDR3: CASSLGLAGNNEQFF
DNA: TGTGCCAGCAGTTTAGGTCTAGCGGGGAACAATGAGCAGTTCTTC
V: TRBV28
D: TRBD2
J: TRBJ2-1
size: few

CDR3: CASSLLVSTGELFF
DNA: TGTGCCAGCAGTTTATTAGTGAGCACCGGGGAGCTGTTTTTT
V: TRBV28
D: .
J: TRBJ2-2
size: .

CDR3: CASGEGAPGNTIYF
DNA: TGTGCCAGTGGGGAGGGGGCCCCTGGAAACACCATATATTTT
V: TRBV19
D: TRBD1
J: TRBJ1-3
size: .

CDR3: CSAALAGYGETQYF
DNA: TGCAGCGCGGCCCTAGCGGGGTATGGTGAGACCCAGTACTTC
V: TRBV29-1
D: TRBD2
J: TRBJ2-5
size: .

CDR3: CASSPLNGEESPLHF
DNA: TGTGCCAGCAGCCCCCTAAATGGAGAGGAGTCACCCCTCCACTTT
V: TRBV5-6
D: .
J: TRBJ1-6
size: .

CDR3: CASKPSRGQNYGYTF
DNA: TGTGCCAGTAAGCCTTCGAGAGGCCAAAACTATGGCTACACCTTC
V: TRBV19
D: .
J: TRBJ1-2
size: .

CDR3: CAISDGQPYEQYF
DNA: TGTGCCATCAGTGACGGACAGCCCTACGAGCAGTACTTC
V: TRBV10-3
D: .
J: TRBJ2-7
size: .

CDR3: CASSATGSTEAFF
DNA: TGTGCCAGCAGCGCGACAGGGTCCACTGAAGCTTTCTTT
V: TRBV6-1
D: TRBD1
J: TRBJ1-1
size: .

CDR3: CASSTEDGFQETQYF
DNA: TGTGCCAGTAGTACCGAGGACGGGTTCCAAGAGACCCAGTACTTC
V: TRBV19
D: .
J: TRBJ2-5
size: .

CDR3: CSVRETGAAFF
DNA: TGCAGCGTTAGGGAAACAGGGGCAGCTTTCTTT
V: TRBV29-1
D: TRBD1
J: TRBJ1-1
size: .

CDR3: CASSSFRGTGELFF
DNA: TGTGCCAGCAGCTCATTCAGGGGTACCGGGGAGCTGTTTTTT
V: TRBV7-3
D: .
J: TRBJ2-2
size: .

CDR3: CASSRTSGGVQYF
DNA: TGTGCCAGCAGCAGGACTAGCGGGGGTGTGCAGTATTTT
V: TRBV7-3
D: TRBD2
J: TRBJ2-3
size: medium-sized

CDR3: CASSLAHEQYF
DNA: TGTGCCAGCAGCTTGGCTCACGAGCAGTACTTC
V: TRBV5-8
D: .
J: TRBJ2-7
size: .

CDR3: CASTPYGGPSYNEQFF
DNA: TGTGCCAGCACCCCGTATGGGGGCCCCTCCTACAATGAGCAGTTCTTC
V: TRBV5-4
D: .
J: TRBJ2-1
size: .

CDR3: CASRAGGQGNQPQHF
DNA: TGTGCCAGTAGAGCGGGGGGACAGGGGAATCAGCCCCAGCATTTT
V: TRBV19
D: TRBD1
J: TRBJ1-5
size: .

CDR3: CASSTGGRNEKLFF
DNA: TGTGCCAGCAGCACAGGGGGCCGTAATGAAAAACTGTTTTTT
V: TRBV7-9
D: TRBD1
J: TRBJ1-4
size: .